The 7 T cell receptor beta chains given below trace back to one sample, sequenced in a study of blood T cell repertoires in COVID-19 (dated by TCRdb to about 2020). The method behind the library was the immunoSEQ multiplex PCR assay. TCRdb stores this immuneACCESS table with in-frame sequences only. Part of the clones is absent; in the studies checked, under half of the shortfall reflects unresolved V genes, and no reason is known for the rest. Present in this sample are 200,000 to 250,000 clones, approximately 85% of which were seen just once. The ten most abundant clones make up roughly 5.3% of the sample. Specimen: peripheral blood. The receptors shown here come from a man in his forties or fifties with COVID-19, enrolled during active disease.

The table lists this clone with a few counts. CDR3 DNA sequence: TGTGCCAGCAGCCAAGATACAGGGGTGGATTTAACCAATGAGCAGTTCTTC. It specifies CASSQDTGVDLTNEQFF. The rearrangement links TRBV3-1 (or the pseudogene TRBV3-2) to TRBJ2-1, with 7 bases lining up with TRBD1. There are 17 residues in the CDR3. With V trimmed by 0 bases and J by 6 bases, 11 bases remained unmatched. Germline CDR1 is LGHDT and CDR2 is YNNKEL (reference sequence).

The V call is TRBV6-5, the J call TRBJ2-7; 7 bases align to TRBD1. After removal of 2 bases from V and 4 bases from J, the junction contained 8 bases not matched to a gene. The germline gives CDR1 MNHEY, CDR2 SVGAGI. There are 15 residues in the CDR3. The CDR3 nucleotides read TGTGCCAGCAGTTACAGACCGGGACAGCGATACGAGCAGTACTTC. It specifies CASSYRPGQRYEQYF.

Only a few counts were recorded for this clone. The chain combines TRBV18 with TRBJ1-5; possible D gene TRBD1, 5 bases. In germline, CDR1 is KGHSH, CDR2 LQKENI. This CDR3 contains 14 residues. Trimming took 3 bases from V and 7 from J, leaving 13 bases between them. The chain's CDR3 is CASSPQGQVQPQHF. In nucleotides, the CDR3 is TGTGCCAGCTCACCCCAGGGCCAGGTCCAGCCCCAGCATTTT.

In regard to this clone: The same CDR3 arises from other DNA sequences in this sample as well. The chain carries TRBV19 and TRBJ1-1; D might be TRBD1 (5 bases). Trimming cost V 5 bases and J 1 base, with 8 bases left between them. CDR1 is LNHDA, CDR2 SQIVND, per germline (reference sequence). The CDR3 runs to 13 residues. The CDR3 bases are TGTGCCAGTAGTCCTACAGGGAACACTGAAGCTTTCTTT. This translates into CASSPTGNTEAFF.

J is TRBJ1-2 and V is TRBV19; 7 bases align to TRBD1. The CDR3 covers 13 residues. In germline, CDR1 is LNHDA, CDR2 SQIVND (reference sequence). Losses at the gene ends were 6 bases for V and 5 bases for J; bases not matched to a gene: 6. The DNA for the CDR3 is TGTGCCAGTAGAAAGGGACAGCTATATGGCTACACCTTC. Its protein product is CASRKGQLYGYTF. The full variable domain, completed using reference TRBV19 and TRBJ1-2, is DGGITQSPKYLFRKEGQNVTLSCEQNLNHDAMYWYRQDPGQGLRLIYYSQIVNDFQKGDIAEGYSVSREKKESFPLTVTSAQKNPTAFYLCASRKGQLYGYTFGSGTRLTVV.

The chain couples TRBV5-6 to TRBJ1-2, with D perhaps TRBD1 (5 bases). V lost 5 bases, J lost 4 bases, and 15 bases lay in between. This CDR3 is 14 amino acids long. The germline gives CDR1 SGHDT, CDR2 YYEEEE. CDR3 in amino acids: CASRGRGRSYGYTF. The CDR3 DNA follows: TGTGCCAGCAGAGGGAGGGGACGGAGCTATGGCTACACCTTC.

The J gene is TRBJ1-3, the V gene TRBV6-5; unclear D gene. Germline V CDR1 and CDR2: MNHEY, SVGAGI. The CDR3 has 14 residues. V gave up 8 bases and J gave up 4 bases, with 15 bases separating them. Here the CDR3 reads CASSVEERGNTIYF. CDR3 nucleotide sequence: TGTGCCAGCTCCGTGGAGGAGAGGGGAAACACCATATATTTT.